This TCR beta chain stems from a study of radiation and T cells in renal cell carcinoma. Points on this clone: Its antigen is unidentified.

The study, taken as a whole, reports: Irradiated tumors held more dominant CDR3 motifs than control tumors. In nephrectomy-only tumors, top 100 clonotypes averaged roughly 43%, versus 54% irradiated.

The treatment was: treatment-naive control, cytoreductive nephrectomy. Assay used: immunoSEQ multiplex PCR; TCRdb lists only in-frame clones, some missing. The repertoire includes some 10,000 clones, over 60% of them detected once, and more than 14% sits in the top ten. Trimming pared 0 bases from V and 4 bases from J, leaving 13 bases between. The CDR3 is made up of 15 amino acids. V is TRBV5-7 and J is TRBJ1-2; D is undetermined. TRBV5-7 is reported as an ORF; its role is uncertain. The sample was tumor tissue, taken from a patient whose treatment was nephrectomy without radiotherapy. The receptor was derived from a man in his fifties or sixties with renal cell carcinoma. The CDR3 reads CASSLEQAEGYGYTF. The CDR3 DNA reads as TGTGCCAGCAGCTTGGAGCAGGCCGAAGGCTATGGCTACACCTTC.